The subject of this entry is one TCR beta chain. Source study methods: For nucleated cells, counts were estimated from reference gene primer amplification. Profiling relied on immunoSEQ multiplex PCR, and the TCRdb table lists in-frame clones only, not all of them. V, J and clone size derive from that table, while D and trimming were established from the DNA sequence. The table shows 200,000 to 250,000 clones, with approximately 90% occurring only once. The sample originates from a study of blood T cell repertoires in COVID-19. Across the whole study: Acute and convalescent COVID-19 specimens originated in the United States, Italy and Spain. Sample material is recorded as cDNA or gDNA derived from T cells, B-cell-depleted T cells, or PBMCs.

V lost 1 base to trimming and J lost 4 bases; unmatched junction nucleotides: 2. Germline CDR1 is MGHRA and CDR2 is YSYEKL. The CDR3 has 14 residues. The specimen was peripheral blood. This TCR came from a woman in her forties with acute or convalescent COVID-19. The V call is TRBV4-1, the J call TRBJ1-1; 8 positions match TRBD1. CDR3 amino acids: CASSQVDRGTEAFF. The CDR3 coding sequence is TGCGCCAGCAGCCAAGTCGACAGGGGCACTGAAGCTTTCTTT.